This paragraph covers one T cell receptor (beta chain) sequence. Its antigen is currently unknown. The study defined stable Graves' hyperthyroidism as no ophthalmopathy progression within 18 months. Germline loops: CDR1 SGDLS, CDR2 YYNGEE. V lost 0 bases and J lost 0, with 10 bases in between. The length of the CDR3 is 17 residues. TCR beta CDR3 regions were amplified from RNA transcripts. The HTBI primer set was used in a first-round RT-PCR of the TCR CDR3. TCRdb processed the multiplex PCR reads anew with MiXCR; each CDR3 protein has one entry. The repertoire holds about 760,000 distinct CDR3 sequences, with over 35% as singletons. The entry originates in a study of T cells in Graves' hyperthyroidism and ophthalmopathy. Findings of the study overall: Blood also carried most thyroid clonotypes expanded above 0.001.

The chain carries TRBV9 and TRBJ1-6; D unclear. The sample comprised blood. This receptor was taken from a woman aged 40-49 years with Graves' hyperthyroidism. The CDR3 nucleotides read TGTGCCAGCAGCGTAGGAATCGAGGGCTCCTATAATTCACCCCTCCACTTT. Translated, it gives CASSVGIEGSYNSPLHF.